This T cell receptor (beta chain) originates from a study of vaccination and CD4 T cells after COVID-19 (dated by TCRdb to between 2021 and 2023). Background for the entire study: SARS-CoV-2 positivity had been established in the convalescent patients by nasal swab PCR, and mild disease was recorded in several of these patients and severe disease in one. Six males and four females were included in the convalescent cohort, with two Hispanic individuals, seven Caucasians, two Asians and one multiracial person represented. Participants received two doses of either the Pfizer-BioNTech BNT162b2 vaccine (n=8) or the Moderna mRNA-1273 vaccine (n=2). Post-COVID blood samples from convalescent patients were collected a median of about 110 days after diagnosis, with a range of about 35 to 161 days. The time from the second vaccine dose to post-vaccine blood sampling had a median of around 72 days and ranged from about 14 to 250 days. The cultures were stimulated with overlapping spike peptide pools from SARS-CoV-2 and from the common cold coronaviruses HCoV-NL63, HCoV-OC43 and HCoV-229E. Control cultures received a CEFX viral epitope pool as the positive control, an HIV-1 Nef peptide pool as the negative control, or no peptide. The spike-specific CD4+ TCR repertoire was compared before and after mRNA vaccination in ten to eleven COVID-19 convalescent patients and a handful of infection-naive healthy vaccine recipients. Here is what the overall study found, with its caveats: Of the vaccine-specific clones found in convalescent patients, nearly all (304 of 307) were mono-reactive for SARS-CoV-2 spike instead of being cross-reactive with common cold coronaviruses. In convalescent patients, a median roughly 85% of post-vaccine SARS-CoV-2-reactive clones were detected only after vaccination, suggesting vaccine-specific priming. The study included relatively few convalescent patients and did not analyze early timepoints after natural infection. Although the median number of SARS-CoV-2-reactive clonotypes went up from roughly 22 after infection to 38 after vaccination, the increase was not significant.

A remark on this clonotype: Its antigen remains undetermined. No much larger clonotype is one base removed from it; base qualities were not supplied.

The method behind the library was PCR. At the Johns Hopkins FTIC core, DNA from the cultured CD4+ T cells underwent TCR sequencing with the Oncomine TCR Beta short-read assay. The QIAamp micro DNA kit was used to extract genomic DNA from the cultured CD4+ T cells. Oncomine TCR Beta libraries from cultured CD4+ T cells were pooled using unique dual indexes and sequenced on an Illumina iSeq 100. Processing in the source paper ran as follows. Non-productive sequences were removed, and CDR3s that did not start with C, did not end with F or W, or were shorter than 7 amino acids were discarded. Antigen-specific clonotypes were identified with the MANAFEST web application by comparing peptide-stimulated wells with reference and other culture wells. For a clone to be called positive, the clone needed an FDR below 0.05, an odds ratio above 5, and a productive frequency above 0.1% in at least two of three replicate wells. Clonotypes that were significantly expanded in both SARS-CoV-2 spike wells and at least one common cold coronavirus spike condition were defined as cross-reactive. Similarity between CDR3 sequences was evaluated in R version 3.6.1 using Levenshtein distances (stringdist) and unrooted phylogenetic trees (ape). TCRdb reran the public reads through fastp at Q25 and MiXCR, keeping productive beta chains. Here each entry gathers all rows of one CDR3 protein and keeps the most common genes and DNA. The V and J calls were not made by the authors but by TCRdb's processing. The sample profile shows 7,500 to 10,000 distinct CDR3 sequences; under 70% of them were found once. 37% of the sample belongs to the ten largest clones.

The meaning of the sample's treatment or condition label: approximately 10-day PBMC culture with coronavirus spike peptide pools or control peptides (ViraFEST assay). The ViraFEST assay, used in the study, expanded antigen-specific T cells with peptide pools and then identified the expanded clonotypes through TCR sequencing. The convalescent patients' positive SARS-CoV-2 PCR tests were from March to December 2020, which was before the Alpha, Beta and Delta variants emerged in the United States. About 2 million PBMCs per well were cultured in IMDM with roughly 5% human AB serum and 8.5 to 10 IU/ml IL-2, plus 10 ug/ml peptide pools. Half of the culture medium was replaced with fresh IL-2-containing medium on days 3 and 7. Once the cells had been in culture for around nine days, the EasySep CD4+ T cell isolation kit was used to isolate CD4+ T cells by negative selection. Ficoll-Paque Plus gradient centrifugation was used to isolate PBMCs from whole blood, and the isolated PBMCs were then either used fresh or cryopreserved at -140C. Each culture condition was generally run in triplicate wells.

The material sequenced was CD4+ T cells from blood, cultured in vitro. This clonotype was obtained from a human donor who had recovered from COVID-19.

The CDR3 has the sequence CASSYGWESQETQYF. The DNA sequence is as follows: TGTGCCAGCAGTTACGGGTGGGAGAGTCAAGAGACCCAGTACTTC. The chain is made from TRBV6-2 or TRBV6-3 and TRBJ2-5, and TRBD2 may be the D gene, going by 5 matching bases. Relative to germline, V is 2 bases shorter and J is 2 bases shorter, with 12 bases between their ends. The CDR3 spans 15 residues, from the cysteine through the phenylalanine. The sequence is cut down to CDR3 DNA, 45 bases in frame from base 1. In the germline V gene, CDR1 corresponds to MNHEY and CDR2 to SVGEGT.